These 21 T cell receptor beta chains were all obtained from the same sample, sequenced in a study of cytomegalovirus exposure and HLA in healthy donors (dated by TCRdb to the late 2010s). The method was the immunoSEQ multiplex PCR assay. The multiplex PCR relied on a mix of 60 forward primers for TCR Vbeta segments and 13 reverse primers for TCR Jbeta segments. Sourced from immuneACCESS, this table was stored by TCRdb with only in-frame sequences that have V and J called. A share of the clones is absent; for the studies checked, an unresolved V gene accounts for under half, and the remainder has no known explanation. This sample lists some 120,000 clones; 15% to 20% were detected once. The ten largest clones represent about 2.6% of the sample. Sequencing was carried out using PBMCs. The source of these receptors is a female donor in good health and CMV-seropositive.

V usage is TRBV18 and J usage is TRBJ2-6; TRBD1 matches at 8 bases. Looked up from germline, CDR1 is KGHSH and CDR2 is LQKENI. V lost 2 bases, J lost 4 bases, and 4 bases stayed unmatched. There are 16 residues in the CDR3. CDR3 nucleotides: TGTGCCAGCTCACCAATGACAGGGGCCGGGGCCAACGTCCTGACTTTC. Its protein is CASSPMTGAGANVLTF.

This clone was observed a handful of times. The J gene is TRBJ1-5, the V gene TRBV19; no clear D gene. The CDR3 is 13 residues long. CDR1 LNHDA and CDR2 SQIVND come from the germline V gene (reference sequence). Trimming removed 3 bases at V and 6 bases at J, with 9 bases between. The CDR3 sequence is CASSIRVFQPQHF. Written as DNA, the CDR3 is TGTGCCAGTAGTATTCGGGTCTTTCAGCCCCAGCATTTT.

This sequence joins TRBV19 and TRBJ1-4; 7 positions match TRBD1. CDR3 length equals 18 residues. V was clipped by 4 bases and J by 0 bases; unmatched bases: 11. The germline CDR1 and CDR2 sequences are LNHDA and SQIVND (reference sequence). In DNA form, the CDR3 reads TGTGCCAGTAGTAGTCCGGACAGGAGGTATACAACTAATGAAAAACTGTTTTTT. Translating it yields CASSSPDRRYTTNEKLFF.

V usage is TRBV4-1 and J usage is TRBJ1-1; tentative D call: TRBD1 (5 bases). This CDR3 is 18 amino acids long. Trimming removed 1 base at V and 0 bases at J, with 18 bases between. Germline CDR1 MGHRA, CDR2 YSYEKL. The CDR3 DNA follows: TGCGCCAGCAGCCAAGTGGTACAGGCGGGGCATATGAACACTGAAGCTTTCTTT. The encoded protein is CASSQVVQAGHMNTEAFF.

This clone was counted only a few times. The V call is TRBV4-2, the J call TRBJ2-4; TRBD2 matches 7 bases. The CDR3 covers 16 residues. The V gene's germline CDR1 is LGHNA and CDR2 YNFKEQ. Trimming took 1 base from V and 7 from J; bases not matched to a gene: 10. The CDR3 spells CASSQVGGSRGNIQYF. The CDR3 bases are TGTGCCAGCAGCCAAGTAGGCGGGAGTAGAGGGAACATTCAGTACTTC.

The rearrangement joins TRBV5-1 to TRBJ2-3, with D hard to call. Germline assignment: CDR1 SGHRS and CDR2 YFSETQ. The CDR3 covers 15 residues. V was trimmed by 0 bases and J by 6 bases, leaving 14 bases between them. CDR3 region: CASSLGVTGGDTQYF. The DNA of the CDR3 is TGCGCCAGCAGCTTGGGCGTTACGGGTGGGGATACGCAGTATTTT.

The chain joins TRBV9 to TRBJ1-1; 9 bases fit TRBD1. Germline CDR1 and CDR2: SGDLS and YYNGEE. V dropped 3 bases and J dropped 3; count of bases not matched to a gene: 6. This CDR3 is built from 15 residues. CDR3 bases: TGTGCCAGCAGCGCTCAACAGGGGGCGGACACTGAAGCTTTCTTT. Protein product: CASSAQQGADTEAFF. Variable domain in full (rest from reference TRBV9 and TRBJ1-1): DSGVTQTPKHLITATGQRVTLRCSPRSGDLSVYWYQQSLDQGLQFLIQYYNGEERAKGNILERFSAQQFPDLHSELNLSSLELGDSALYFCASSAQQGADTEAFFGQGTRLTVV.

This chain links TRBV9 with TRBJ2-3; D gene unclear. Looked up from germline, CDR1 is SGDLS and CDR2 is YYNGEE. The CDR3 consists of 12 residues. The germline V and J ends were trimmed by 0 bases and 5 bases, with 4 bases remaining between them. In DNA, the CDR3 is TGTGCCAGCAGCGTAGATCAAGATACGCAGTATTTT. Encoded protein: CASSVDQDTQYF.

This clone was seen a few times. The V and J genes are TRBV9 and TRBJ1-1, with D tentatively TRBD1 (6 bases). The CDR3 is made up of 18 amino acids. The ends were cut back, 0 bases at V and 4 bases at J, with 22 bases in the middle. The germline CDR1 and CDR2 sequences are SGDLS and YYNGEE. Here the CDR3 DNA reads TGTGCCAGCAGCGTAGTGGGCAGGGGCGCGTCTTTTGGCACTGAAGCTTTCTTT. This gives the protein CASSVVGRGASFGTEAFF.

This clone was recorded a few times. The gene calls are TRBV27 and TRBJ1-2; D not certain. Trimming left V 4 bases short and J 6 bases short, with 18 bases between. CDR1 and CDR2 (germline): MNHEY, SMNVEV (reference sequence). The CDR3 contains 15 residues. CDR3 coding DNA: TGTGCCAGCAGTTCCACTCCGGGGAGGCAAAATGGCTACACCTTC. The encoded protein is CASSSTPGRQNGYTF.

The genes are TRBV30 and TRBJ2-6; D may be TRBD2 (5 bases). Germline CDR1 GTSNPN, CDR2 SVGIG (reference sequence). V was clipped by 1 base and J by 4 bases, with 8 bases between them. This CDR3 comprises 14 residues. The CDR3, as DNA: TGTGCCTGGAGTGCCCCGGGGGGGGCCAACGTCCTGACTTTC. Translated, it gives CAWSAPGGANVLTF.

This rearrangement joins TRBV5-1 to TRBJ1-2; tentatively, D is TRBD1 (5 bases). CDR3 size: 18 residues. V dropped 1 base and J dropped 5 bases, with 24 bases sitting between them. Germline CDR1 is SGHRS and CDR2 is YFSETQ. CDR3 sequence: CASSLSVRGGSTIYGYTF. The CDR3 bases are TGCGCCAGCAGCTTGTCCGTTAGGGGCGGCAGTACTATATATGGCTACACCTTC.

This clone came up a few times. This chain joins TRBV6-1 and TRBJ2-7; TRBD1 matches at 7 bases. Unmatched junction bases numbered 4, after V lost 6 bases and J lost 5 bases. Germline CDR1 MNHNS, CDR2 SASEGT. The CDR3 has 12 residues. The CDR3 loop is CASRGDRDEQYF. The CDR3 DNA sequence: TGTGCCAGCAGGGGGGACAGAGACGAGCAGTACTTC.

DNA of the CDR3: TGTGCCAGCAGCTTAAGGAGGGAGAGGCACGAGCAGTACTTC. As protein: CASSLRRERHEQYF. The rearrangement links TRBV7-2 to TRBJ2-7; tentatively, D is TRBD2 (6 bases). Germline CDR1 reads SGHTA; CDR2 reads FQGNSA. V lost 2 bases and J lost 5, with 13 bases in between. There are 14 residues in the CDR3.

V usage is TRBV30 and J usage is TRBJ2-5; 10 bases align to TRBD1. CDR3 length: 13 residues. V gave up 5 bases and J gave up 7 bases; unmatched junction bases: 7. Looked up from germline, CDR1 is GTSNPN and CDR2 is SVGIG (reference sequence). The CDR3 DNA sequence: TGTGCCTGGCACCAGGGACAGGGGACGACCCAGTACTTC. Translating gives CAWHQGQGTTQYF.

The rearrangement links TRBV28 to TRBJ2-7; perhaps TRBD2 as D (6 bases). CDR3 length equals 14 residues. Trimming took off 6 bases at V and 2 bases at J, with 14 bases between the two ends. The germline V gene has CDR1 MDHEN and CDR2 SYDVKM. For the CDR3, the DNA is TGTGCCAGCAGAACGACTAGTAATCCCTACGAGCAGTACTTC. Translation gives CASRTTSNPYEQYF.

V is TRBV28 and J is TRBJ1-6, with D possibly being TRBD1 (5 bases). V was shortened by 3 bases and J by 9 bases, with 12 bases between the two germline ends. This CDR3 comprises 14 residues. Germline loops: CDR1 MDHEN, CDR2 SYDVKM. The CDR3 DNA sequence: TGTGCCAGCAGTTTGGTGCAGGGTAGTTCACCCCTCCACTTT. This codes for CASSLVQGSSPLHF.

This clone has only a few counts. CDR3 protein: CASSRDRAHGELFF. The CDR3 region has the DNA TGCGCCAGCAGCCGAGACAGGGCCCACGGGGAGCTGTTTTTT. The chain recombines TRBV4-1 with TRBJ2-2, with TRBD1 matching over 7 bases. Germline V lookup: CDR1 MGHRA, CDR2 YSYEKL. After removal of 4 bases from V and 7 bases from J, the junction contained 6 bases not matched to a gene. The CDR3 loop spans 14 amino acids.

J is TRBJ1-2 and V is TRBV7-2, with 12 bases aligning to TRBD1. CDR1 is SGHTA and CDR2 is FQGNSA in the germline V gene. V dropped 4 bases and J dropped 6; count of bases not matched to a gene: 3. The CDR3 is 14 amino acids. The CDR3 sequence is CASSSGTGGHGYTF. The CDR3 DNA follows: TGTGCCAGCAGCTCCGGGACAGGGGGCCATGGCTACACCTTC. The whole variable domain, filled in from reference TRBV7-2 and TRBJ1-2, reads GAGVSQSPSNKVTEKGKDVELRCDPISGHTALYWYRQSLGQGLEFLIYFQGNSAPDKSGLPSDRFSAERTGGSVSTLTIQRTQQEDSAVYLCASSSGTGGHGYTFGSGTRLTVV.

The chain employs TRBV5-1 and TRBJ2-1; 10 nucleotides match TRBD2. J was trimmed by 8 bases and V by 3 bases; bases with no gene match: 8. Per the germline V gene, CDR1 is SGHRS and CDR2 is YFSETQ. The CDR3 runs 15 residues. CDR3 in amino acids: CASSYISGGRDEQFF. CDR3 nucleotides: TGCGCCAGCAGCTACATTAGCGGGGGGAGAGATGAGCAGTTCTTC.

This chain connects TRBV5-1 to TRBJ2-7; D possibly corresponds to TRBD2 (5 bases). The germline gives CDR1 SGHRS, CDR2 YFSETQ. V was cut by 3 bases and J by 1 base, with 17 bases left in between. This CDR3 contains 16 residues. The CDR3 here is CASSSKLGPRSYEQYF. In nucleotides, the CDR3 is TGCGCCAGCAGCTCAAAACTAGGCCCTAGATCCTACGAGCAGTACTTC.